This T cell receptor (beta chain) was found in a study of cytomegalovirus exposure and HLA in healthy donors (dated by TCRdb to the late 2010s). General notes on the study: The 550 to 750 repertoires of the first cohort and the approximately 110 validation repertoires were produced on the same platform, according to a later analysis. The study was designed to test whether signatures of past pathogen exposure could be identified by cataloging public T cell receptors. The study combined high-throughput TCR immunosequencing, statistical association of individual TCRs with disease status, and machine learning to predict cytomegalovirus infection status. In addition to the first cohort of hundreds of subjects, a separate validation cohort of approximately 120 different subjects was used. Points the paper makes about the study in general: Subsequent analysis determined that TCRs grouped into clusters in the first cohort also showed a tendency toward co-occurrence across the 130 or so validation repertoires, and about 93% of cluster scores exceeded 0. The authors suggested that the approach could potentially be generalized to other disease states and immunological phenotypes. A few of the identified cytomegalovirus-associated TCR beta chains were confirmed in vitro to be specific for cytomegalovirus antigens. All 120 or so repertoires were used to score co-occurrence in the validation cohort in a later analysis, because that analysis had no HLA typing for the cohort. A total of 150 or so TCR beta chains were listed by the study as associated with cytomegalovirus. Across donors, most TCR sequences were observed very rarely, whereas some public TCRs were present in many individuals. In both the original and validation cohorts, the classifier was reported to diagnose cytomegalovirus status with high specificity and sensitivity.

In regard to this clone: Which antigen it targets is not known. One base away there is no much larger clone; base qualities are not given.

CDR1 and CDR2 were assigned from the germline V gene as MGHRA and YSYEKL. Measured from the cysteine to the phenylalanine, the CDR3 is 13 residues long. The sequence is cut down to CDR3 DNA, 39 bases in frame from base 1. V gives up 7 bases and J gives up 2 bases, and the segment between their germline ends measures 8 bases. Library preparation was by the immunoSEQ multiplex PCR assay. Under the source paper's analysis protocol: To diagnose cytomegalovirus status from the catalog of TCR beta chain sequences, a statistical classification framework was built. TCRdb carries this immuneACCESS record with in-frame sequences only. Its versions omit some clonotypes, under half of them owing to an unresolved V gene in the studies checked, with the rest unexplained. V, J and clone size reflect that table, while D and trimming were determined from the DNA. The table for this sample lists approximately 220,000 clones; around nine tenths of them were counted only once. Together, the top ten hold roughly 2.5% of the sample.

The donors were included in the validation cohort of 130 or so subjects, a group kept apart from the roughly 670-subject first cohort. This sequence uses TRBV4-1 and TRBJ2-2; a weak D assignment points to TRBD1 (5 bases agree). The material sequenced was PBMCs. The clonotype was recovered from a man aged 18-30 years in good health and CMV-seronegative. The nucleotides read TGCGCCAGCACGACAGAAAACACCGGGGAGCTGTTTTTT. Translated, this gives CASTTENTGELFF.